Below, 11 T cell receptor beta chains from the same sample are listed, as sequenced in a study of graft-versus-host responses after intestinal transplantation. Their recognized antigens are unknown. Sequenced by immunoSEQ multiplex PCR; TCRdb stores in-frame clones only, minus some. The table includes some 93,000 clones, around nine tenths detected once. Sequenced here: unstimulated CD8+ T cells sorted from spleen or lymph node cells, sampled before intestinal transplant. The source is a human donor who received an intestinal transplant.

This chain uses TRBV7-6 with TRBJ1-2, with a weak D call TRBD1 (6 bases). The CDR3 spans 15 residues. V lost 1 base and J 8 bases, leaving 17 bases between the germline ends. Germline V gene sequence: CDR1 SGHVS, CDR2 FNYEAQ. The CDR3 loop reads CASSLDRTGWRGYTF. CDR3 bases: TGTGCCAGCAGCTTAGATAGAACAGGGTGGCGAGGCTACACCTTC.

The chain carries TRBV19 and TRBJ1-1, with 7 positions matching TRBD1. The CDR3 loop spans 13 amino acids. Trimming at V came to 3 bases and at J to 4 bases, leaving 2 bases not matched to a gene. The germline gives CDR1 LNHDA, CDR2 SQIVND (reference sequence). The CDR3 DNA is TGTGCCAGTAGTATGGGACAGCTCACTGAAGCTTTCTTT. Encoded protein: CASSMGQLTEAFF.

The chain recombines TRBV9 with TRBJ1-5; D unclear. The CDR3 contains 15 residues. V gave up 0 bases and J gave up 6 bases, with 13 bases separating them. Germline CDR1 SGDLS, CDR2 YYNGEE. DNA for the CDR3: TGTGCCAGCAGCGTAGGGACCGGAGGTGGTCAGCCCCAGCATTTT. It specifies CASSVGTGGGQPQHF.

V is TRBV5-6 and J is TRBJ2-7; 7 nucleotides align to TRBD2. Germline CDR1 is SGHDT and CDR2 is YYEEEE. The length of the CDR3 is 16 residues. Trimming cost V 2 bases and J 3 bases; bases outside gene matches: 11. The CDR3 sequence: CASSFQGGSFFYEQYF. CDR3 DNA: TGTGCCAGCAGCTTTCAGGGCGGGAGTTTCTTCTACGAGCAGTACTTC.

V usage is TRBV6-1 and J usage is TRBJ2-7; TRBD1 matches 9 bases. V lost 4 bases and J lost 3; bases outside the gene matches: 10. The germline gives CDR1 MNHNS, CDR2 SASEGT. The CDR3 is made up of 16 amino acids. The CDR3 loop reads CASSVKTGTGFYEQYF. The CDR3 DNA reads TGTGCCAGCAGTGTAAAAACCGGGACAGGGTTCTACGAGCAGTACTTC.

This chain links TRBV5-1 with TRBJ2-1; 14 positions agree with TRBD2. After removal of 0 bases from V and 9 bases from J, the junction contained 5 bases not matched to a gene. The CDR3 loop spans 16 amino acids. Germline V CDR1 and CDR2: SGHRS, YFSETQ. CDR3 DNA: TGCGCCAGCAGCTTGGTCTATGGACTAGCGGGAGGTGAGCAGTTCTTC. It codes for CASSLVYGLAGGEQFF.

This clone is a singleton in its sample. The chain recombines TRBV7-9 with TRBJ1-1; D gene uncertain. Germline values: CDR1 SEHNR, CDR2 FQNEAQ (reference sequence). V lost 1 base to trimming and J lost 3 bases, with 9 bases between them. This CDR3 contains 14 residues. The CDR3, as DNA: TGTGCCAGCAGCTTAGTTTCAAGCGACACTGAAGCTTTCTTT. The encoded protein is CASSLVSSDTEAFF.

As for this clone: The sample carries other DNA sequences with the same CDR3. This chain joins TRBV5-1 and TRBJ2-7; 7 bases agree with TRBD1. The CDR3 loop spans 13 amino acids. Looked up from germline, CDR1 is SGHRS and CDR2 is YFSETQ. V lost 5 bases to trimming and J lost 0 bases; unmatched junction nucleotides: 2. Written as DNA, the CDR3 is TGCGCCAGCAGTTGGGACAGCTCCTACGAGCAGTACTTC. Amino acids: CASSWDSSYEQYF.

This rearrangement joins TRBV6-5 to TRBJ1-2, with D perhaps TRBD1 (6 bases). V was cut by 5 bases and J by 4 bases, with 11 bases left in between. This CDR3 contains 13 residues. The V gene's germline CDR1 is MNHEY and CDR2 SVGAGI. The DNA for the CDR3 is TGTGCCAGCAGTCCACAGGGAACCTATGGCTACACCTTC. It translates to CASSPQGTYGYTF.

J is TRBJ2-1 and V is TRBV5-4, with TRBD2 matching 10 bases. Germline lookup yields CDR1 SGHNT and CDR2 YYREEE (reference sequence). J lost 4 bases, V lost 1 base, and 8 bases had no gene match. The length of the CDR3 is 17 residues. CDR3 in amino acids: CASSLMASGSGYNEQFF. CDR3 nucleotide sequence: TGTGCCAGCAGCTTGATGGCTAGCGGGAGCGGGTACAATGAGCAGTTCTTC.

V usage is TRBV7-9 and J usage is TRBJ1-1; D might be TRBD1 (5 bases). Germline values: CDR1 SEHNR, CDR2 FQNEAQ (reference sequence). V dropped 5 bases and J dropped 4 bases, with 11 bases sitting between them. This CDR3 has 13 residues. The CDR3 nucleotides are TGTGCCAGCAGCCCGGCAGGGTTCACTGAAGCTTTCTTT. It specifies CASSPAGFTEAFF.